This is a list of T cell receptor beta chains from one sample in a study of shared clonotypes between healthy human individuals. The method was immunoSEQ multiplex PCR; TCRdb's version includes in-frame clones alone and lacks a portion of them. The sample shows around 2,000,000 clones, roughly 95% of them seen only once. The sample comprised naive CD4+ T cells sorted from blood. The origin of the receptors is a man between 18 and 35 years old in good health. Each CDR3 is given with its conserved first and last residue. Fields, in order: V gene, J gene, clone size, D gene, CDR3 DNA, CDR3 protein. D genes are given only for firm matches. Clone size is given for some rows only: seen once, a few or many times, or a class if the clone is expanded.

v_gene: TRBV28; j_gene: TRBJ2-7; abundance: once; d_gene: TRBD2; CDR3nt: TGTGCCAGCAGTTTGGGGGGGTTCTACGAGCAGTACTTC; CDR3aa: CASSLGGFYEQYF
v_gene: TRBV14; j_gene: TRBJ2-2; abundance: .; d_gene: .; CDR3nt: TGTGCCAGCAGCCCCACCCCCGGCGGAACGAACACCGGGGAGCTGTTTTTT; CDR3aa: CASSPTPGGTNTGELFF
v_gene: TRBV7-9; j_gene: TRBJ1-5; abundance: once; d_gene: .; CDR3nt: TGTGCCAGCAGCCGTCAGGGAGACCAAAATCAGCCCCAGCATTTT; CDR3aa: CASSRQGDQNQPQHF
v_gene: TRBV30; j_gene: TRBJ1-5; abundance: .; d_gene: .; CDR3nt: TGTGCCTGGAGGGGAGGAGCGAATCAGCCCCAGCATTTT; CDR3aa: CAWRGGANQPQHF
v_gene: TRBV7-9; j_gene: TRBJ1-2; abundance: .; d_gene: .; CDR3nt: TGTGCCAGCAGTCGACTCAGGGACGCTAACTATGGCTACACCTTC; CDR3aa: CASSRLRDANYGYTF
v_gene: TRBV7-3; j_gene: TRBJ2-1; abundance: .; d_gene: TRBD1; CDR3nt: TGTGCCAGCAGTTGGGACAGGGCCCTCAATGAGCAGTTCTTC; CDR3aa: CASSWDRALNEQFF
v_gene: TRBV7-3; j_gene: TRBJ2-3; abundance: .; d_gene: .; CDR3nt: TGTGCCAGCAGCTCCTACACCCGCACAGATACGCAGTATTTT; CDR3aa: CASSSYTRTDTQYF
v_gene: TRBV19; j_gene: TRBJ1-6; abundance: .; d_gene: TRBD1; CDR3nt: TGTGCCAGTAGTATCGGGGGACAGGGCGATTCACCCCTCCACTTT; CDR3aa: CASSIGGQGDSPLHF
v_gene: TRBV5-8; j_gene: TRBJ1-2; abundance: .; d_gene: .; CDR3nt: TGTGCCAGCACCACACACACCTTC; CDR3aa: CASTTHTF
v_gene: TRBV28; j_gene: TRBJ1-1; abundance: .; d_gene: TRBD1; CDR3nt: TGTGCCAGCAGTCCCTCGGACAGGGGATGGAACACTGAAGCTTTCTTT; CDR3aa: CASSPSDRGWNTEAFF
v_gene: TRBV25-1; j_gene: TRBJ1-4; abundance: .; d_gene: TRBD1; CDR3nt: TGTGCCAGCAGTGAAACGGGACAGAATGAAAAACTGTTTTTT; CDR3aa: CASSETGQNEKLFF
v_gene: TRBV4-2; j_gene: TRBJ1-5; abundance: .; d_gene: TRBD1; CDR3nt: TGTGCCAGCAGCCAAGACAGGGGGCAGCCCCAGCATTTT; CDR3aa: CASSQDRGQPQHF
v_gene: TRBV30; j_gene: TRBJ2-2; abundance: .; d_gene: .; CDR3nt: TGTGCCTGGAGTGTAGTCACCGGGGAGCTGTTTTTT; CDR3aa: CAWSVVTGELFF
v_gene: TRBV7-3; j_gene: TRBJ1-1; abundance: .; d_gene: .; CDR3nt: TGCGCCAGCAGCTCGTGGGAGGCCACTGAAGCTTTCTTT; CDR3aa: CASSSWEATEAFF
v_gene: TRBV27; j_gene: TRBJ1-2; abundance: .; d_gene: TRBD1; CDR3nt: TGTGCCAGCAGTAGGGGACAGGCCCCAAGTTGGGGCTACACCTTC; CDR3aa: CASSRGQAPSWGYTF
v_gene: TRBV30; j_gene: TRBJ1-6; abundance: .; d_gene: .; CDR3nt: TGTGCCTGGAGGGAACAGTTGACTTCACCCCTCCACTTT; CDR3aa: CAWREQLTSPLHF
v_gene: TRBV19; j_gene: TRBJ2-5; abundance: .; d_gene: TRBD2; CDR3nt: TGTGCCAGTAGCATTCTACTAGCGGGAGGGCAAGAGACCCAGTACTTC; CDR3aa: CASSILLAGGQETQYF
v_gene: TRBV18; j_gene: TRBJ2-7; abundance: .; d_gene: TRBD1; CDR3nt: TGTGCCAGCTCACGCAAGGGAACAGGGGATTCTTACGAGCAGTACTTC; CDR3aa: CASSRKGTGDSYEQYF
v_gene: TRBV4-3; j_gene: TRBJ2-3; abundance: .; d_gene: .; CDR3nt: TGCGCCAGCAGCCAAGATTTTTCGGCTAAAGCAGATACGCAGTATTTT; CDR3aa: CASSQDFSAKADTQYF
v_gene: TRBV5-1; j_gene: TRBJ2-3; abundance: .; d_gene: TRBD1; CDR3nt: TGCGCCAGCAGCTTGGAGACAGGGCCGGCAGATACGCAGTATTTT; CDR3aa: CASSLETGPADTQYF
v_gene: TRBV30; j_gene: TRBJ2-5; abundance: once; d_gene: .; CDR3nt: TGTGCCTGGAGTCCCCGCCCTCAAGAGACCCAGTACTTC; CDR3aa: CAWSPRPQETQYF
v_gene: TRBV6-6; j_gene: TRBJ2-2; abundance: .; d_gene: .; CDR3nt: TGTGCCAGCTTGGGACAACCCAACACCGGGGAGCTGTTTTTT; CDR3aa: CASLGQPNTGELFF
v_gene: TRBV6-6; j_gene: TRBJ1-6; abundance: .; d_gene: .; CDR3nt: TGTGCCAGCAGTTCGAGACAGTATAATTCACCCCTCCACTTT; CDR3aa: CASSSRQYNSPLHF
v_gene: TRBV7-8; j_gene: TRBJ1-2; abundance: .; d_gene: .; CDR3nt: TGTGCCAGCAGTTCTACGGACTTCCTTACCGGCTACACCTTC; CDR3aa: CASSSTDFLTGYTF
v_gene: TRBV7-9; j_gene: TRBJ1-1; abundance: .; d_gene: .; CDR3nt: TGTGCCAGCAGGCCTCGGACCGAGAACACTGAAGCTTTCTTT; CDR3aa: CASRPRTENTEAFF
v_gene: TRBV10-3; j_gene: TRBJ1-1; abundance: .; d_gene: .; CDR3nt: TGTGCCATCAGTGAGGAGGGTAACACTGAAGCTTTCTTT; CDR3aa: CAISEEGNTEAFF
v_gene: TRBV5-4; j_gene: TRBJ2-5; abundance: .; d_gene: TRBD2; CDR3nt: TGTGCCAGCAGCTTGGCACCGGCGGGAGGACAAGAGACCCAGTACTTC; CDR3aa: CASSLAPAGGQETQYF
v_gene: TRBV7-2; j_gene: TRBJ2-7; abundance: .; d_gene: TRBD2; CDR3nt: TGTGCCAGCAACTCGGGACAGAGACCTAGCGGGGCCTACGAGCAGTACTTC; CDR3aa: CASNSGQRPSGAYEQYF
v_gene: TRBV27; j_gene: TRBJ2-7; abundance: .; d_gene: .; CDR3nt: TGTGCCAGCAGTTTAATGAGCGGCGCCAACTCCTACGAGCAGTACTTC; CDR3aa: CASSLMSGANSYEQYF
v_gene: TRBV6-5; j_gene: TRBJ2-7; abundance: .; d_gene: .; CDR3nt: TGTGCCAGCAACCAAGGGTTCGAGCAGTACTTC; CDR3aa: CASNQGFEQYF
v_gene: TRBV5-1; j_gene: TRBJ2-7; abundance: .; d_gene: TRBD1; CDR3nt: TGCGCCAGCAGCCCATTGGGGACAGGGAATCACGAGCAGTACTTC; CDR3aa: CASSPLGTGNHEQYF
v_gene: TRBV9; j_gene: TRBJ1-6; abundance: .; d_gene: .; CDR3nt: TGTGCCAGCAGCGTAGGGGGCGGTTCGGGATCACCCCTCCACTTT; CDR3aa: CASSVGGGSGSPLHF
v_gene: TRBV10-1; j_gene: TRBJ2-3; abundance: .; d_gene: .; CDR3nt: TGCGCCAGCAGTGAGAAGGGGAGGGGGGCAGATACGCAGTATTTT; CDR3aa: CASSEKGRGADTQYF